The 23 T cell receptor beta chains below come from one sample, sequenced in a study of T cells in Graves' hyperthyroidism and ophthalmopathy. Researchers took RNA transcripts and amplified the TCR beta CDR3 regions from them. Initially, a first-round RT-PCR of the TCR CDR3 employed the HTBI primer set. TCRdb redid the calling of the multiplex PCR reads with MiXCR, one entry per CDR3 protein. The profile covers about 600,000 distinct CDR3 sequences, with 13% to 15% appearing a single time and more than 6% taken by the ten largest. Specimen: blood. Every receptor here comes from a woman aged 18-35 years with Graves' ophthalmopathy.

This clonotype has at least ten counts. The V gene is TRBV6-1, the J gene TRBJ1-1; D gene ambiguous. V was clipped by 6 bases and J by 6 bases, with 17 bases between them. The germline V gene encodes CDR1 MNHNS and CDR2 SASEGT. CDR3 length: 14 amino acids. The CDR3 region has the DNA TGTGCCAGCAGAAGGGCGACCGGGCACTCTGAAGCTTTCTTT. It codes for CASRRATGHSEAFF.

The chain links TRBV7-9 to TRBJ2-1, with a possible D match to TRBD2 (5 bases). Trimming left V 5 bases short and J 7 bases short, with 21 bases between. From germline, CDR1 is SEHNR and CDR2 FQNEAQ (reference sequence). The CDR3 loop spans 16 amino acids. DNA for the CDR3: TGTGCCAGCAGCCTTACAACCACCCCCTCGGGGAATGAGCAGTTCTTC. This encodes CASSLTTTPSGNEQFF.

This clonotype was counted ten times or more. The chain couples TRBV12-5 to TRBJ2-7; 10 bases agree with TRBD1. The CDR3 spans 19 residues. The germline gives CDR1 LGHNT, CDR2 FRNRAP. The trim removed 4 bases at V and 2 bases at J, leaving 17 bases unmatched. The CDR3 loop is CASGSSPGTGEAAAYEQYF. The CDR3 DNA reads TGTGCTAGTGGTTCCAGTCCCGGGACAGGGGAGGCAGCCGCCTACGAGCAGTACTTC. Full variable domain (outside the CDR3, taken from reference TRBV12-5 and TRBJ2-7): DARVTQTPRHKVTEMGQEVTMRCQPILGHNTVFWYRQTMMQGLELLAYFRNRAPLDDSGMPKDRFSAEMPDATLATLKIQPSEPRDSAVYFCASGSSPGTGEAAAYEQYFGPGTRLTVT.

This chain joins TRBV7-3 and TRBJ2-1, with 12 bases aligning to TRBD2. V dropped 5 bases and J dropped 9; count of bases not matched to a gene: 14. Germline V gives CDR1 SGHTA, CDR2 FQGTGA. The CDR3 covers 17 residues. CDR3: CASSPYVLAGGRGEQFF. DNA of the CDR3: TGTGCCAGCAGCCCCTATGTGCTAGCGGGAGGGAGGGGTGAGCAGTTCTTC.

In this sample, this clonotype turned up many times. This chain uses TRBV30 with TRBJ2-2; D is perhaps TRBD1 (6 bases). Germline V lookup: CDR1 GTSNPN, CDR2 SVGIG (reference sequence). V dropped 5 bases and J dropped 4 bases, with 8 bases sitting between them. The CDR3 consists of 12 residues. In DNA, the CDR3 is TGTGCCTGGGGACAGAGCACCGGGGAGCTGTTTTTT. It yields the protein CAWGQSTGELFF.

This clonotype occurred a few times. The J gene is TRBJ1-5, the V gene TRBV2; TRBD1 might be the D (5 bases). CDR3 length: 13 amino acids. CDR1 is SNHLY, CDR2 FYNNEI, per germline. V shed 4 bases and J shed 6 bases, with 10 bases lying between them. For the CDR3, the DNA is TGTGCCAGCAGTGGGGGCTGGGGTCAGCCCCAGCATTTT. Protein: CASSGGWGQPQHF. The entire variable domain, with the rest obtained from reference TRBV2 and TRBJ1-5, is as follows: EPEVTQTPSHQVTQMGQEVILRCVPISNHLYFYWYRQILGQKVEFLVSFYNNEISEKSEIFDDQFSVERPDGSNFTLKIRSTKLEDSAMYFCASSGGWGQPQHFGDGTRLSIL.

The chain links TRBV20-1 to TRBJ2-7, with 14 bases that match TRBD2. This CDR3 is 16 amino acids long. Losses at the gene ends were 6 bases for V and 4 bases for J; bases not matched to a gene: 11. Germline V gene data show CDR1 as DFQATT and CDR2 as SNEGSKA (reference sequence). CDR3 DNA: TGCAGTGCCCCCGGGACTAGCGGGAGAATCGCGTACGAGCAGTACTTC. Translation: CSAPGTSGRIAYEQYF.

This rearrangement joins TRBV5-8 to TRBJ2-1, with D possibly being TRBD1 (6 bases). Germline CDR1 SGHTS, CDR2 YDEGEE. Trimming cost V 2 bases and J 4 bases, with 13 bases left between them. The CDR3 spans 15 residues. CDR3 sequence reads: CASSLSGQDYNEQFF. The CDR3 region has the DNA TGTGCCAGCAGCTTATCGGGACAAGATTACAATGAGCAGTTCTTC.

The chain couples TRBV12-3 or TRBV12-4 to TRBJ1-1; D not certain. The CDR3 contains 12 residues. Trimming left V 5 bases short and J 5 bases short, with 9 bases between. CDR3 sequence (DNA): TGTGCCAGCAGTATTACCGGGACTGAAGCTTTCTTT. Translating it yields CASSITGTEAFF.

Ten or more counts support this clonotype. CDR3: CATSDSDLYEQYF. In DNA, the CDR3 is TGTGCCACCAGTGATAGTGACCTCTACGAGCAGTACTTC. The rearrangement joins TRBV24-1 to TRBJ2-7; D gene ambiguous. This CDR3 has 13 residues. With 3 bases removed from V and 3 bases from J, the gap between germline ends came to 8 bases. Germline CDR1 KGHDR, CDR2 SFDVKD.

V usage is TRBV27 and J usage is TRBJ1-4; 12 positions agree with TRBD1. Per germline, CDR1 MNHEY and CDR2 SMNVEV (reference sequence). This CDR3 is 17 amino acids long. Trimming removed 0 bases from V and 7 bases from J; junction bases left unmatched: 6. The CDR3 is CASSLSSGQGAGEKLFF. The CDR3 coding sequence is TGTGCCAGCAGTTTATCCTCGGGACAGGGGGCTGGTGAAAAACTGTTTTTT.

This clonotype was observed at least ten times. This chain joins TRBV28 and TRBJ2-7; 9 bases agree with TRBD1. V was clipped by 4 bases and J by 2 bases; unmatched bases: 3. Germline lookup yields CDR1 MDHEN and CDR2 SYDVKM. The CDR3 is 14 residues long. The CDR3 reads CASSYRGPPYEQYF. In DNA form, the CDR3 reads TGTGCCAGCAGTTACAGGGGGCCTCCCTACGAGCAGTACTTC.

In this sample, this clonotype turned up many times. The V call is TRBV7-9, the J call TRBJ2-5; D perhaps matches TRBD2 (6 bases). CDR3 length equals 15 residues. The V gene lost 5 bases and the J gene lost 5 bases, with 18 bases spanning the gap. In germline, CDR1 is SEHNR, CDR2 FQNEAQ (reference sequence). CDR3 region: CASSQPTSLEETQYF. Written as DNA, the CDR3 is TGTGCCAGCAGCCAACCGACTAGTCTGGAGGAGACCCAGTACTTC.

This clonotype was counted many times. The J gene is TRBJ1-2, the V gene TRBV28; D is undetermined. The CDR3 is made up of 12 amino acids. CDR1 MDHEN and CDR2 SYDVKM come from the germline V gene. Trimming removed 6 bases from V and 8 bases from J, with 13 bases in between. The CDR3, as DNA: TGTGCCAGCAGCCTCGACATGGGGGGCTACACCTTC. It is translated as CASSLDMGGYTF.

There are many counts of this clonotype. The V call is TRBV18, the J call TRBJ2-5; 7 positions agree with TRBD2. The CDR3 is made up of 13 amino acids. The germline V gene has CDR1 KGHSH and CDR2 LQKENI. V gave up 0 bases and J gave up 8 bases; unmatched junction bases: 3. This chain's CDR3 is CASSPPRGSTQYF. The DNA for the CDR3 is TGTGCCAGCTCACCACCGCGCGGGAGTACCCAGTACTTC. Supplemented by reference TRBV18 and TRBJ2-5, the full variable domain reads NAGVMQNPRHLVRRRGQEARLRCSPMKGHSHVYWYRQLPEEGLKFMVYLQKENIIDESGMPKERFSAEFPKEGPSILRIQQVVRGDSAAYFCASSPPRGSTQYFGPGTRLLVL.

This clonotype was seen many times. V gene TRBV12-5 combines with J gene TRBJ1-1; D uncertain. Trimming pared 6 bases from V and 9 bases from J, leaving 14 bases between. Germline lookup yields CDR1 LGHNT and CDR2 FRNRAP. The CDR3 is 12 amino acids. CDR3 residues: CASGNPEGKAFF. The CDR3 coding sequence is TGTGCTAGTGGGAATCCTGAGGGTAAAGCTTTCTTT.

This clonotype was recorded at least ten times. The chain combines TRBV7-8 with TRBJ2-7, with D perhaps matching TRBD1 (6 bases). Trimming removed 6 bases at V and 0 bases at J, with 9 bases between. The CDR3 is 13 amino acids. Germline assignment: CDR1 SGHVS and CDR2 FQNEAQ. Here the CDR3 DNA reads TGTGCCAGCAGGGGGGCTTACTCCTACGAGCAGTACTTC. It specifies CASRGAYSYEQYF.

This clonotype was recorded many times. V and J are TRBV11-2 and TRBJ2-5; 7 bases are a match to TRBD2. The trim removed 1 base at V and 4 bases at J, leaving 6 bases unmatched. The germline V gene encodes CDR1 SGHAT and CDR2 FQNNGV. The CDR3 consists of 15 residues. The DNA of the CDR3 is TGTGCCAGCAGCTTAGGGGCGGGGGTCGGAGAGACCCAGTACTTC. It yields the protein CASSLGAGVGETQYF.

The chain couples TRBV4-1 to TRBJ2-2, with 7 positions matching TRBD1. In germline, CDR1 is MGHRA, CDR2 YSYEKL. The CDR3 loop spans 15 amino acids. J was trimmed by 6 bases and V by 1 base; bases with no gene match: 5. Written as DNA, the CDR3 is TGCGCCAGCAGCCAAGCTGACAGGGCGGCCGGGGAGCTGTTTTTT. Translating it yields CASSQADRAAGELFF.

The V gene is TRBV5-1, the J gene TRBJ2-6, with 7 nucleotides matching TRBD1. The CDR3 has 17 amino acids. Germline lookup yields CDR1 SGHRS and CDR2 YFSETQ. The trim removed 0 bases at V and 2 bases at J, leaving 5 bases unmatched. The CDR3 sequence is CASSLGTGQPGANVLTF. Here the CDR3 DNA reads TGCGCCAGCAGCTTGGGGACAGGACAGCCTGGGGCCAACGTCCTGACTTTC.

This clonotype was picked up many times. The chain links TRBV25-1 to TRBJ1-4, with D hard to call. This CDR3 has 15 residues. Germline-derived CDR1 and CDR2 are MGHDK and SYGVNS. V was shortened by 1 base and J by 1 base, with 7 bases between the two germline ends. CDR3 loop: CASSESGLTNEKLFF. CDR3 in DNA: TGTGCCAGCAGTGAATCGGGCCTAACTAATGAAAAACTGTTTTTT.

Many counts were recorded for this clonotype. This chain's CDR3 is CASSLLGWGQDYEQYF. As DNA, the CDR3 is TGTGCCAGCAGTTTACTGGGGTGGGGACAGGACTACGAGCAGTACTTC. V usage is TRBV12-3 or TRBV12-4 and J usage is TRBJ2-7; 8 bases match TRBD1. The length of the CDR3 is 16 residues. V was clipped by 2 bases and J by 3 bases; unmatched bases: 9.

In this sample, this clonotype turned up a few times. The chain's CDR3 is CSANRLAGVSFEQFF. CDR3 DNA sequence: TGCAGTGCCAACAGACTAGCGGGAGTGTCTTTCGAACAGTTCTTC. This chain uses TRBV20-1 with TRBJ2-1, with TRBD2 matching 12 bases. Trimming took 6 bases from V and 13 from J; bases not matched to a gene: 16. The CDR3 runs 15 residues. Germline CDR1 and CDR2: DFQATT and SNEGSKA (reference sequence).